The 22 T cell receptor beta chains presented below share a single source sample, sequenced in a study of shared clonotypes between healthy human individuals. Assay used: immunoSEQ multiplex PCR; TCRdb lists only in-frame clones, some missing. The data show 2 million to 2.5 million clones, approximately 90% seen once. The sequenced material came from naive CD4+ T cells from PBMCs. As to subset: CD45RA+ positively selected. The receptors were gathered from a man aged 18 to 30 in good health. Some clones in this sample may be carry-over from other donors' samples.

This chain links TRBV11-1 with TRBJ2-2; weak D call: TRBD1 (6 bases). CDR1 is SGHAT and CDR2 is FQDESV in the germline V gene (reference sequence). The CDR3 has 16 amino acids. Between the trimmed V and J ends, which lost 5 bases and 4 bases, there was a span of 17 bases. The CDR3 reads CASSPQGGLGTGELFF. The CDR3, as DNA: TGTGCCAGCAGCCCACAGGGTGGGCTCGGCACCGGGGAGCTGTTTTTT.

The chain has TRBV7-3 and TRBJ2-6, with D perhaps matching TRBD1 (6 bases). Germline V gene data show CDR1 as SGHTA and CDR2 as FQGTGA. The CDR3 sequence is 16 residues long. Trimming left V 3 bases short and J 0 bases short, with 9 bases between. CDR3 amino acids: CASSFGQNSGANVLTF. The DNA of the CDR3 is TGTGCCAGCAGCTTCGGACAGAACTCTGGGGCCAACGTCCTGACTTTC. Filled out from reference TRBV7-3 and TRBJ2-6, the complete variable domain reads GAGVSQTPSNKVTEKGKYVELRCDPISGHTALYWYRQSLGQGPEFLIYFQGTGAADDSGLPNDRFFAVRPEGSVSTLKIQRTERGDSAVYLCASSFGQNSGANVLTFGAGSRLTVL.

The rearrangement joins TRBV4-1 to TRBJ2-5, with TRBD2 matching 9 bases. The CDR3 has 15 amino acids. In germline, CDR1 is MGHRA, CDR2 YSYEKL. The ends lost 1 base at V and 4 bases at J; junction bases unmatched: 4. CDR3: CASSQVSGSGETQYF. CDR3 DNA sequence: TGCGCCAGCAGCCAAGTTAGCGGGAGTGGAGAGACCCAGTACTTC.

This clone occurred a few times. This sample also contains other DNA sequences that code for the same CDR3. J is TRBJ1-1 and V is TRBV7-9; 7 nucleotides align to TRBD1. The CDR3 spans 13 residues. Trimming at V came to 3 bases and at J to 3 bases, leaving 1 base not matched to a gene. Per the germline V gene, CDR1 is SEHNR and CDR2 is FQNEAQ (reference sequence). In DNA form, the CDR3 reads TGTGCCAGCAGCTTCACAGGGGACACTGAAGCTTTCTTT. It translates to CASSFTGDTEAFF.

The chain couples TRBV28 to TRBJ1-5, with 7 bases matching TRBD1. Germline V gives CDR1 MDHEN, CDR2 SYDVKM. V was pared by 10 bases and J by 5 bases, with 17 bases of the junction left unmatched. CDR3 length: 16 residues. The CDR3: CAIWTGLVGWHQPQHF. The CDR3 coding sequence is TGTGCCATCTGGACAGGCCTTGTCGGATGGCATCAGCCCCAGCATTTT.

This clone was recorded only once. CDR3 sequence reads: CASSVGASGIIYEQFF. The DNA of the CDR3 is TGTGCCAGCAGCGTAGGGGCTAGCGGGATAATCTATGAGCAGTTCTTC. The chain has TRBV9 and TRBJ2-1; 9 bases map to TRBD2. CDR3 length: 16 residues. Germline CDR1 reads SGDLS; CDR2 reads YYNGEE. Trimming at V came to 0 bases and at J to 8 bases, leaving 9 bases not matched to a gene.

The chain uses TRBV27 and TRBJ2-7; possibly TRBD2 for D (6 bases). Germline lookup yields CDR1 MNHEY and CDR2 SMNVEV (reference sequence). Between the trimmed V and J ends, which lost 0 bases and 2 bases, there was a span of 20 bases. The CDR3 has 18 amino acids. Here the CDR3 DNA reads TGTGCCAGCAGTTTATCCTTCACTAGGGACGGAGGGGCCTACGAGCAGTACTTC. It codes for CASSLSFTRDGGAYEQYF.

V gene TRBV7-7 combines with J gene TRBJ2-1; possibly TRBD1 or TRBD2 for D (7 bases each). Looked up from germline, CDR1 is SSHAT and CDR2 is FNYEAQ (reference sequence). The CDR3 loop spans 15 amino acids. The V end was cut by 2 bases, the J end by 1 base, with 9 bases between. Here the CDR3 DNA reads TGTGCCAGCAGCTTACAGGGGGGGTCCTACAATGAGCAGTTCTTC. It yields the protein CASSLQGGSYNEQFF.

This sequence joins TRBV9 and TRBJ2-2; D possibly corresponds to TRBD2 (6 bases). Trimming took 0 bases from V and 5 from J, leaving 11 bases between them. This CDR3 region has 15 residues. Germline values: CDR1 SGDLS, CDR2 YYNGEE. CDR3 DNA: TGTGCCAGCAGCGTAGCGGGAGACTTAACCGGGGAGCTGTTTTTT. This codes for CASSVAGDLTGELFF.

About this clone itself: Different DNA sequences within this sample yield the same CDR3. The chain employs TRBV2 and TRBJ1-1, with D uncertain. Germline values: CDR1 SNHLY, CDR2 FYNNEI. This CDR3 spans 13 amino acids. Trimming pared 3 bases from V and 1 base from J, leaving 6 bases between. The CDR3 coding sequence is TGTGCCAGCAGTGAGCTGGGGAACACTGAAGCTTTCTTT. Translation gives CASSELGNTEAFF.

V gene TRBV28 combines with J gene TRBJ1-5; the match to TRBD1 covers 7 bases. The CDR3 totals 15 residues. The V and J ends lost 2 bases and 5 bases, in that order; junction bases with no gene match: 6. Germline V gives CDR1 MDHEN, CDR2 SYDVKM. This CDR3 is CASSLSLRGHQPQHF. The CDR3 DNA sequence: TGTGCCAGCAGTTTAAGTCTAAGGGGGCATCAGCCCCAGCATTTT.

This chain's CDR3 is CASSAGQGLYTEAFF. The CDR3 coding sequence is TGTGCCAGCAGCGCGGGACAGGGGTTGTACACTGAAGCTTTCTTT. V and J are TRBV7-6 and TRBJ1-1; 10 positions match TRBD1. V was pared by 5 bases and J by 3 bases, with 6 bases of the junction left unmatched. Looked up from germline, CDR1 is SGHVS and CDR2 is FNYEAQ. CDR3 length: 15 amino acids.

This clone occurred once. This chain connects TRBV19 to TRBJ2-5, with TRBD1 identical over 9 bases. CDR3 length: 13 amino acids. CDR1 LNHDA and CDR2 SQIVND come from the germline V gene (reference sequence). V shed 4 bases and J 3 bases; nucleotides not matched to a gene: 0. The CDR3: CASSRTGEETQYF. Here the CDR3 DNA reads TGTGCCAGTAGTAGGACAGGGGAAGAGACCCAGTACTTC.

About this clone: Since no conserved phenylalanine or tryptophan closes the CDR3, a read error is the likely cause. It is unclear where the CDR3 begins or ends on the DNA, so no DNA is shown, and the CDR3 is as TCRdb lists it. The rearrangement links TRBV18 to TRBJ1-2; the D call of TRBD1 is as the table states it, not checked on the DNA. The CDR3 is 14 residues long, counting both termini. Per germline, CDR1 KGHSH and CDR2 LQKENI. This CDR3 is CASSPPYLNRSATL.

The chain carries TRBV5-6 and TRBJ2-7; D might be TRBD2 (5 bases). Germline V gene sequence: CDR1 SGHDT, CDR2 YYEEEE. The CDR3 spans 13 residues. The V end was cut by 4 bases, the J end by 4 bases, with 12 bases between. The CDR3 spells CASSRAGYYEQYF. As DNA, the CDR3 is TGTGCCAGCAGCCGTGCGGGTTATTACGAGCAGTACTTC.

The CDR3 loop is CASSVLAGVLDGNEQFF. The CDR3 DNA is TGTGCCAGCAGCGTACTAGCGGGAGTCCTCGACGGCAATGAGCAGTTCTTC. The chain couples TRBV9 to TRBJ2-1, with 10 bases lining up with TRBD2. Looked up from germline, CDR1 is SGDLS and CDR2 is YYNGEE. Germline trimming cut 1 base from V and 6 bases from J; bases unmatched to any gene: 10. The CDR3 runs 17 residues.

About this clone itself: The same CDR3 arises from other DNA sequences in this sample as well. This CDR3 reads CASSLQGTGELFF. For the CDR3, the DNA is TGTGCCAGCAGCTTACAGGGAACCGGGGAGCTGTTTTTT. The rearrangement uses TRBV7-3 and TRBJ2-2; possibly TRBD1 for D (5 bases). Trimming removed 2 bases from V and 5 bases from J, with 6 bases in between. The CDR3 consists of 13 residues. Per the germline V gene, CDR1 is SGHTA and CDR2 is FQGTGA.

This chain uses TRBV28 with TRBJ2-4, with D perhaps given as TRBD1 or TRBD2 (5 bases each). The V and J ends lost 6 bases and 5 bases respectively, with 20 bases between them. The CDR3 contains 16 residues. Per germline, CDR1 MDHEN and CDR2 SYDVKM. CDR3 region: CASSPSGAGKENIQYF. The DNA of the CDR3 is TGTGCCAGCAGCCCAAGTGGGGCCGGGAAGGAAAACATTCAGTACTTC.

This clone was counted a single time. This sequence joins TRBV6-6 and TRBJ2-2, with 10 bases fitting TRBD2. Trimming at V came to 5 bases and at J to 1 base, leaving 4 bases not matched to a gene. CDR1 and CDR2 (germline): MNHNY, SVGAGI (reference sequence). This CDR3 is 16 amino acids long. CDR3 protein: CASSPTSGVNTGELFF. The CDR3 coding sequence is TGTGCCAGCAGTCCAACTAGCGGGGTGAACACCGGGGAGCTGTTTTTT.

This chain joins TRBV29-1 and TRBJ2-2, with 13 positions matching TRBD2. V lost 4 bases, J lost 7 bases, and 6 bases stayed unmatched. The CDR3 covers 15 residues. CDR1 is SQVTM and CDR2 is ANQGSEA in the germline V gene. This CDR3 is CSVATSGRGGGELFF. The CDR3 nucleotides are TGCAGCGTTGCTACTAGCGGGAGGGGAGGCGGGGAGCTGTTTTTT.

The rearrangement links TRBV14 to TRBJ2-5; D unresolved. Germline V gives CDR1 SGHDN, CDR2 FVKESK. The germline V and J ends were trimmed by 6 bases and 5 bases, with 10 bases remaining between them. The CDR3 is made up of 12 amino acids. The CDR3 region is CASSENMETQYF. The CDR3 region has the DNA TGTGCCAGCAGTGAAAATATGGAGACCCAGTACTTC. The full variable domain, completed using reference TRBV14 and TRBJ2-5, is EAGVTQFPSHSVIEKGQTVTLRCDPISGHDNLYWYRRVMGKEIKFLLHFVKESKQDESGMPNNRFLAERTGGTYSTLKVQPAELEDSGVYFCASSENMETQYFGPGTRLLVL.

The table lists this clone with a count of one. This chain links TRBV7-9 with TRBJ2-7, with D unresolved. CDR1 is SEHNR and CDR2 is FQNEAQ in the germline V gene (reference sequence). V was clipped by 6 bases and J by 6 bases, with 12 bases between them. The CDR3 length is 12 residues. As DNA, the CDR3 is TGTGCCAGCAGTCCCTCGCTGGGCGAGCAGTACTTC. This translates into CASSPSLGEQYF.